One and the same sample provided the 2 T cell receptor beta chains below, sequenced in a study of HIV-infected children after antiretroviral therapy interruption. Stated treatment: PENTA 11 planned treatment interruption arm or continuous ART arm. RNA-based 3' RACE libraries used unique molecular identifiers. TCRdb reprocessed the 3' RACE reads with MiXCR, giving one entry per CDR3 protein. The profile shows fewer than 100,000 distinct CDR3 sequences, around 6.9% of them singletons. Sequenced here: CD45RA+ CD4+ T cells from PBMCs, pooled from several time points, sampled from a donor given antiretroviral therapy, either interrupted or continuous. Subset here: naive CD4+ CD45RA+ CD45RO- T cells. Receptor source: a pool of human donors with HIV.

This clonotype has only a few counts. The V call is TRBV19, the J call TRBJ1-4; D is unresolved. The germline CDR1 and CDR2 sequences are LNHDA and SQIVND (reference sequence). Trimming shortened V by 3 bases and J by 7 bases, and 12 bases separated the two germline ends. There are 14 residues in the CDR3. In DNA, the CDR3 is TGTGCCAGTAGTATGACTTTAATATCTGAAAAACTGTTTTTT. Amino acids: CASSMTLISEKLFF.

This clonotype was picked up a small number of times. The chain couples TRBV28 to TRBJ2-1; no clear D gene. V lost 5 bases, J lost 12 bases, and 8 bases lay in between. Germline values: CDR1 MDHEN, CDR2 SYDVKM. The CDR3 covers 10 residues. CDR3 region: CASSDSRQFF. The CDR3 DNA reads TGTGCCAGCAGTGATTCTAGGCAGTTCTTC.